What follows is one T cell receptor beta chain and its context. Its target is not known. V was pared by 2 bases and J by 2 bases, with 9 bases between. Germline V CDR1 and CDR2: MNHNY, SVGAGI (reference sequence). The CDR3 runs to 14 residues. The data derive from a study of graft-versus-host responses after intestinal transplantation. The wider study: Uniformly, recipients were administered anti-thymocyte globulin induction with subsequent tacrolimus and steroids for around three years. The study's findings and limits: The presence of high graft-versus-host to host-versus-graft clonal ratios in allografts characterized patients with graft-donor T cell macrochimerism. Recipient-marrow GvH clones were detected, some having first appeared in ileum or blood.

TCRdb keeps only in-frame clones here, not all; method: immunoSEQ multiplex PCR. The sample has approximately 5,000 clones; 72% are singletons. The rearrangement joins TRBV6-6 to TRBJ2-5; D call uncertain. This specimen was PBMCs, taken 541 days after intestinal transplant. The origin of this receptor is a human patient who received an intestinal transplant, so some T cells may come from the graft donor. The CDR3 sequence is CASSYNPRQETQYF. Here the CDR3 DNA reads TGTGCCAGCAGTTACAACCCCCGGCAAGAGACCCAGTACTTC.